One and the same sample provided the 3 T cell receptor beta chains below, sequenced in a study of blood T cell repertoires in COVID-19. The assay was immunoSEQ multiplex PCR, and TCRdb's table has in-frame clones only and misses some. There are 250,000 or so clones in the sample; over 80% occur only once, and under 4.5% lies in the top ten. The sequenced material came from PBMCs or T cells enriched from blood (not recorded which). The receptors stem from a woman aged 25 to 45 who had been exposed to COVID-19.

V gene TRBV28 combines with J gene TRBJ2-1; no clear D. Between the trimmed V and J ends, which lost 3 bases and 1 base, there was a span of 7 bases. CDR3 length: 14 amino acids. Germline CDR1 MDHEN, CDR2 SYDVKM. CDR3 in amino acids: CASSFGQSYNEQFF. CDR3 nucleotide sequence: TGTGCCAGCAGTTTTGGGCAGTCCTACAATGAGCAGTTCTTC.

V and J are TRBV10-3 and TRBJ2-7; TRBD1 agrees at 9 bases. The CDR3 has 14 amino acids. Trimming removed 6 bases from V and 8 bases from J; junction bases left unmatched: 11. Germline CDR1 reads ENHRY; CDR2 reads SYGVKD. CDR3 nucleotides: TGTGCCATCAGCCCAGGGAGACAGGGGGTGAAGCAGTACTTC. It yields the protein CAISPGRQGVKQYF.

V gene TRBV2 combines with J gene TRBJ1-5, with TRBD1 matching over 9 bases. The CDR3 has 17 residues. Germline loops: CDR1 SNHLY, CDR2 FYNNEI. V lost 6 bases and J lost 2; bases outside the gene matches: 11. This chain's CDR3 is CASRRDREPLRNQPQHF. As DNA, the CDR3 is TGTGCCAGCAGGAGGGACAGGGAGCCCCTTCGCAATCAGCCCCAGCATTTT.